This T cell receptor beta chain was recovered during a study of T cells in Graves' hyperthyroidism and ophthalmopathy. Disease duration under 2 months; hyperthyroidism patients were aged 18 to 65. Any patient presenting with uncontrolled infection, other autoimmune disease, pregnancy or lactation was left out. It was RNA transcripts that yielded the amplified TCR beta CDR3 regions. The HTBI primer set served for first-round RT-PCR of the TCR CDR3. TCRdb re-called the multiplex PCR reads through MiXCR, storing one row per CDR3 protein. The data show 540,000 or so distinct CDR3 sequences, more than 15% seen once. This receptor was taken from a woman in her 30s with Graves' hyperthyroidism. The sequenced material came from blood.

Here the CDR3 reads CATSRAGELFF. Written as DNA, the CDR3 is TGTGCCACCAGCAGAGCCGGGGAGCTGTTTTTT. The rearrangement joins TRBV15 to TRBJ2-2; D is ambiguous. This CDR3 spans 11 amino acids. Germline V gene sequence: CDR1 LNHNV, CDR2 YYDKDF (reference sequence). V lost 1 base and J lost 6, with 0 bases in between.